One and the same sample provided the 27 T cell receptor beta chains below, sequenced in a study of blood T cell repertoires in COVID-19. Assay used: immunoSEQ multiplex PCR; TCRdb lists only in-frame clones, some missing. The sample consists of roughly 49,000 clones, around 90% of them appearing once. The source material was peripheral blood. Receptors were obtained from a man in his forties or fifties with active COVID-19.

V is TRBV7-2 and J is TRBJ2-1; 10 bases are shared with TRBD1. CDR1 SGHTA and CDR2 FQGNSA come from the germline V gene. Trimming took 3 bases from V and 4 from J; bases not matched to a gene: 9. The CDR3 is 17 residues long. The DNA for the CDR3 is TGTGCCAGCAGCTTTGACAGGGGGCGGGACCTATACAATGAGCAGTTCTTC. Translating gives CASSFDRGRDLYNEQFF.

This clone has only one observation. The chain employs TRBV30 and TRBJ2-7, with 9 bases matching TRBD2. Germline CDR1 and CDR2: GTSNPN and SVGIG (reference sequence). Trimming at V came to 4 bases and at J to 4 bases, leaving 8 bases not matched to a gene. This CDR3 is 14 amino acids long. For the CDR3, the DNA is TGTGCCTGGAAGGCTCTAAGCGGGGGGTACGAGCAGTACTTC. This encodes CAWKALSGGYEQYF.

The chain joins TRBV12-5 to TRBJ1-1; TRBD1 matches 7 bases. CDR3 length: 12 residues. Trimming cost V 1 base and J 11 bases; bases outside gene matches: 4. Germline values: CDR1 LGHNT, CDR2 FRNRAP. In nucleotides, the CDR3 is TGTGCTAGTGGTTTGGGACAGGGACGGGCTTTCTTT. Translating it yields CASGLGQGRAFF.

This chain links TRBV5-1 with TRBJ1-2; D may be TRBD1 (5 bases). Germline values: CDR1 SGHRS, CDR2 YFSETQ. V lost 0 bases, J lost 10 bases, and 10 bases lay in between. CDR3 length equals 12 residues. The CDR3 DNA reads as TGCGCCAGCAGCTTGGAGGCGGGGACCTACACCTTC. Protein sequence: CASSLEAGTYTF.

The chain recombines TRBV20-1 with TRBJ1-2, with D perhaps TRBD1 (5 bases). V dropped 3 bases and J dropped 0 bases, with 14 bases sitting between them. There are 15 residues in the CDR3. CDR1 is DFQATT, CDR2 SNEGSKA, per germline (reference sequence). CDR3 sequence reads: CSASTPRDSNYGYTF. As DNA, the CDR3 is TGCAGTGCTAGTACCCCCAGGGATTCTAACTATGGCTACACCTTC.

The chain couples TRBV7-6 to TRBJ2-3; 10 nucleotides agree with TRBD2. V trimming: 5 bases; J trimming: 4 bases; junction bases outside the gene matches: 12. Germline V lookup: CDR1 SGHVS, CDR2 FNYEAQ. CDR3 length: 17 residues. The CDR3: CASSVGASGSRADTQYF. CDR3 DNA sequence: TGTGCCAGCAGCGTCGGGGCTAGCGGGAGTCGTGCAGATACGCAGTATTTT.

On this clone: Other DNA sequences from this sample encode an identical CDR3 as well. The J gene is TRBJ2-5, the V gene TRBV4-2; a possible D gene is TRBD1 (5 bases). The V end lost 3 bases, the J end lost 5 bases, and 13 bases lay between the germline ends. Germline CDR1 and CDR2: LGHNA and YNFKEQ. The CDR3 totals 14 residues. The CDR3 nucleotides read TGTGCCAGCAGCCAGGGGCAGGCCGGCGAGACCCAGTACTTC. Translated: CASSQGQAGETQYF.

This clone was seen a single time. CDR3 in amino acids: CAIRGSQGNQPQHF. CDR3 bases: TGTGCCATCAGAGGGAGCCAAGGCAATCAGCCCCAGCATTTT. The chain links TRBV10-3 to TRBJ1-5; D is unresolved. CDR1 ENHRY and CDR2 SYGVKD come from the germline V gene. The CDR3 extends over 14 amino acids. V was clipped by 6 bases and J by 2 bases, with 11 bases between them.

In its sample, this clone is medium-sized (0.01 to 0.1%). Written as DNA, the CDR3 is TGTGCCAGCAGCTTAGAATCGGGCAATCAGCCCCAGCATTTT. It codes for CASSLESGNQPQHF. The chain uses TRBV7-9 and TRBJ1-5; D not resolved. Trimming took 1 base from V and 2 from J, leaving 6 bases between them. Germline assignment: CDR1 SEHNR and CDR2 FQNEAQ (reference sequence). This CDR3 is 14 amino acids long. The full variable domain, its missing parts supplied by reference TRBV7-9 and TRBJ1-5, is DTGVSQNPRHKITKRGQNVTFRCDPISEHNRLYWYRQTLGQGPEFLTYFQNEAQLEKSRLLSDRFSAERPKGSFSTLEIQRTEQGDSAMYLCASSLESGNQPQHFGDGTRLSIL.

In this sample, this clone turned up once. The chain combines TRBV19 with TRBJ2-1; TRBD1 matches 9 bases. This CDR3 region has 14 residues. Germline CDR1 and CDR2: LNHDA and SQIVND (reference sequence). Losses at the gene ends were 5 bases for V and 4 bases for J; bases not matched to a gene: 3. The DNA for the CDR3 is TGTGCCAGTAGTGGGGGACAGGGATACAATGAGCAGTTCTTC. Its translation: CASSGGQGYNEQFF.

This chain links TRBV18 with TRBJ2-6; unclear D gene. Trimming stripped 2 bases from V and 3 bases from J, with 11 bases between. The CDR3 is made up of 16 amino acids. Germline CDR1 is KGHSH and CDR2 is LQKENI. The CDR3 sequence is CASSPAFTLGANVLTF. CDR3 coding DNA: TGTGCCAGCTCACCAGCCTTTACTCTTGGGGCCAACGTCCTGACTTTC.

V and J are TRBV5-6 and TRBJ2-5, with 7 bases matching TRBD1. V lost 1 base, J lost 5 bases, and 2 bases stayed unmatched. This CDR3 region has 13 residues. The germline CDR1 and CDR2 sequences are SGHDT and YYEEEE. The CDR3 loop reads CASSLIQGETQYF. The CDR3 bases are TGTGCCAGCAGCTTGATACAGGGGGAGACCCAGTACTTC.

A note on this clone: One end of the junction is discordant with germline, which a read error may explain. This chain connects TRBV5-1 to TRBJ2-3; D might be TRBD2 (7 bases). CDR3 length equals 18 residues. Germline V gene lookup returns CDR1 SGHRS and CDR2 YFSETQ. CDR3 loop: CASRLAGGGGSQTDTQYF. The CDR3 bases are TGCGCCAGCCGCTTGGCCGGAGGCGGGGGCTCTCAGACAGATACGCAGTATTTT.

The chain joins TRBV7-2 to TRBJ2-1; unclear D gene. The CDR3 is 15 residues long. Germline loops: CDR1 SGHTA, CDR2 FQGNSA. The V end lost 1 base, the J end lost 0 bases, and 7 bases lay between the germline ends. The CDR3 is CASSLGALSYNEQFF. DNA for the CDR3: TGTGCCAGCAGCTTAGGGGCTCTCTCCTACAATGAGCAGTTCTTC.

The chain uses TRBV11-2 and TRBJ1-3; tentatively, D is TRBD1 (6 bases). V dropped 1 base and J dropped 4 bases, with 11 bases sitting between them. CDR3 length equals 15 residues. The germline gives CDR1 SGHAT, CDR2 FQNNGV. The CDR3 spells CASSLGGQLGNTIYF. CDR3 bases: TGTGCCAGCAGCTTAGGAGGACAGTTGGGAAACACCATATATTTT. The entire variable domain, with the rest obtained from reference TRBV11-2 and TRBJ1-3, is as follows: EAGVAQSPRYKIIEKRQSVAFWCNPISGHATLYWYQQILGQGPKLLIQFQNNGVVDDSQLPKDRFSAERLKGVDSTLKIQPAKLEDSAVYLCASSLGGQLGNTIYFGEGSWLTVV.

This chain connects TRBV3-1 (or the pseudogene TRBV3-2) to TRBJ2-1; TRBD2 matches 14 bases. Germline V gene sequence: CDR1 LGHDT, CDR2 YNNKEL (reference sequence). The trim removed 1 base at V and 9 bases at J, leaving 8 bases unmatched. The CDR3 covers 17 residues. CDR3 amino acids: CASSQGLAGGHLGEQFF. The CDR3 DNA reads TGTGCCAGCAGCCAAGGACTAGCGGGGGGGCACTTGGGTGAGCAGTTCTTC.

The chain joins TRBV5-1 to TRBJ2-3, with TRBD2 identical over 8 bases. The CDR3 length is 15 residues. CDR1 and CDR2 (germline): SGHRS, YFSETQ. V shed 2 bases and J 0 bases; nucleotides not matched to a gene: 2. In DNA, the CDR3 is TGCGCCAGCAGCTTTAGCGGGGCTAGCACAGATACGCAGTATTTT. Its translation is CASSFSGASTDTQYF. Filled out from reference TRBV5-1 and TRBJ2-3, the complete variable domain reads KAGVTQTPRYLIKTRGQQVTLSCSPISGHRSVSWYQQTPGQGLQFLFEYFSETQRNKGNFPGRFSGRQFSNSRSEMNVSTLELGDSALYLCASSFSGASTDTQYFGPGTRLTVL.

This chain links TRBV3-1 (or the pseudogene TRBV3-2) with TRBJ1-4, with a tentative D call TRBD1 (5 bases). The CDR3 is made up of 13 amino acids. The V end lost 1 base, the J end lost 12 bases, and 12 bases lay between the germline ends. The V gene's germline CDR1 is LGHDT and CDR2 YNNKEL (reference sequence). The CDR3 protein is CASSQGGLGELFF. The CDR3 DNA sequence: TGTGCCAGCAGCCAAGGTGGGCTAGGGGAACTGTTTTTT.

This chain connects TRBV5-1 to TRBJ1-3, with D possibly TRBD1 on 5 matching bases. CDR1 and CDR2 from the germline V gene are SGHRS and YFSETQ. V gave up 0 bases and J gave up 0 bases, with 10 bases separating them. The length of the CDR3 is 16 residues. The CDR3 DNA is TGCGCCAGCAGCTTGGCTATTACAGGCTCTGGAAACACCATATATTTT. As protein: CASSLAITGSGNTIYF.

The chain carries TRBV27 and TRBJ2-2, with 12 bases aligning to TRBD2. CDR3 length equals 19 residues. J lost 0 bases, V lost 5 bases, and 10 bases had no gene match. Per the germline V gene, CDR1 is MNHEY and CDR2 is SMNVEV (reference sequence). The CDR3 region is CASSPRTSGATPNTGELFF. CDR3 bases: TGTGCCAGCAGTCCCCGGACTAGCGGGGCGACCCCGAACACCGGGGAGCTGTTTTTT.

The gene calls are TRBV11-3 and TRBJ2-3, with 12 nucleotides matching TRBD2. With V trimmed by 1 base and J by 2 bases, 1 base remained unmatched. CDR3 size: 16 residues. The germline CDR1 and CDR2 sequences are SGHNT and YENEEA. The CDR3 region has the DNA TGTGCCAGCAGCTTAGGACTAGCGGGGGCCACAGATACGCAGTATTTT. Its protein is CASSLGLAGATDTQYF.

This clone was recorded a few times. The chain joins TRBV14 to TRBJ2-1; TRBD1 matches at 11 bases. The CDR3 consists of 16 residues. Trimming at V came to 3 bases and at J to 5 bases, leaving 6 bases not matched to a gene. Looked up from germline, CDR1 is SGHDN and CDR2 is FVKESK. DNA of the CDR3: TGTGCCAGCAGCCACATACCGGGACAGGGGGACAATGAGCAGTTCTTC. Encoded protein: CASSHIPGQGDNEQFF.

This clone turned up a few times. This CDR3 reads CASSYGLWVTGELFF. The DNA for the CDR3 is TGTGCCAGCAGTTACGGACTGTGGGTCACCGGGGAGCTGTTTTTT. The chain couples TRBV6-2 or TRBV6-3 to TRBJ2-2; D perhaps matches TRBD2 (5 bases). The CDR3 runs to 15 residues. Germline assignment: CDR1 MNHEY and CDR2 SVGEGT. Trimming took 2 bases from V and 4 from J, leaving 11 bases between them.

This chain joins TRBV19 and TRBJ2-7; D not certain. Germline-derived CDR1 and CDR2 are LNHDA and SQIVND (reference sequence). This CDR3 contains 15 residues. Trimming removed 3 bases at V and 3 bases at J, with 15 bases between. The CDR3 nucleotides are TGTGCCAGTAGTATTGGCCCTCACCCGATCTACGAGCAGTACTTC. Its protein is CASSIGPHPIYEQYF.

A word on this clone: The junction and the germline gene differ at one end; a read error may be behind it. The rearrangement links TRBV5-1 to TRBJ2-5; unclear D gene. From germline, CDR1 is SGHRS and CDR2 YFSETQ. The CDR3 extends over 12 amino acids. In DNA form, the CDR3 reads TGCACCAGCAGCCCTAACCAAGAGACCCAGTACTTC. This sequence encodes CTSSPNQETQYF.

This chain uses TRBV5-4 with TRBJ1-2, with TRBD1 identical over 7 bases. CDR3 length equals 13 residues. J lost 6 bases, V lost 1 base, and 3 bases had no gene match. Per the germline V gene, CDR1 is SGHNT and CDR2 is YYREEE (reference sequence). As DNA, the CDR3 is TGTGCCAGCAGCTTGAGTGGGACAGATGGCTACACCTTC. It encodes CASSLSGTDGYTF.

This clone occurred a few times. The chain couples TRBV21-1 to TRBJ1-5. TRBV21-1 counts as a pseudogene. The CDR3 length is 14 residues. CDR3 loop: CASSKPLPNQPQHF. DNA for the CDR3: TGTGCCAGCAGCAAACCCCTTCCGAATCAGCCCCAGCATTTT.